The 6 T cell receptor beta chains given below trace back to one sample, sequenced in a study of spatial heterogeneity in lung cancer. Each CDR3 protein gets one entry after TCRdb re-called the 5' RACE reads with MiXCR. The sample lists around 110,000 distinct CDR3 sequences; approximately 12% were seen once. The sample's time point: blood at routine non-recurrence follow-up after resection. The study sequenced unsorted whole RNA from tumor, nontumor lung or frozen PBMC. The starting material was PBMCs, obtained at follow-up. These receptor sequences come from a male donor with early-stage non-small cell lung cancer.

The CDR3: CASSYAPGTNTGELFF. In DNA, the CDR3 is TGTGCCAGCAGTTACGCCCCGGGGACGAACACCGGGGAGCTGTTTTTT. This chain uses TRBV6-2 or TRBV6-3 with TRBJ2-2; TRBD2 is a possible D gene (5 bases). V lost 2 bases, J lost 0 bases, and 10 bases lay in between. The CDR3 runs to 16 residues. In germline, CDR1 is MNHEY, CDR2 SVGEGT.

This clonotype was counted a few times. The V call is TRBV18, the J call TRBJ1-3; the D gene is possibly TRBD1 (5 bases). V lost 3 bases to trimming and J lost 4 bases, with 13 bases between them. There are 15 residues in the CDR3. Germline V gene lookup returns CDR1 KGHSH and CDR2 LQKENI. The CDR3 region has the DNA TGTGCCAGCTCACCCGGGGGAGAGCGCGGAAACACCATATATTTT. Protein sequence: CASSPGGERGNTIYF.

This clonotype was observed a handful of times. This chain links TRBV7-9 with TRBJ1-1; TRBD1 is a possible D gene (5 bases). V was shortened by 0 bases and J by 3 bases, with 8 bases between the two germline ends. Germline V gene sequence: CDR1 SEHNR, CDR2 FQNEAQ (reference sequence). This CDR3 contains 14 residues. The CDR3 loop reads CASSLAVGHTEAFF. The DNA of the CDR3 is TGTGCCAGCAGCTTAGCTGTGGGGCACACTGAAGCTTTCTTT. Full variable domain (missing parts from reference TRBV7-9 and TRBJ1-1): DTGVSQNPRHKITKRGQNVTFRCDPISEHNRLYWYRQTLGQGPEFLTYFQNEAQLEKSRLLSDRFSAERPKGSFSTLEIQRTEQGDSAMYLCASSLAVGHTEAFFGQGTRLTVV.

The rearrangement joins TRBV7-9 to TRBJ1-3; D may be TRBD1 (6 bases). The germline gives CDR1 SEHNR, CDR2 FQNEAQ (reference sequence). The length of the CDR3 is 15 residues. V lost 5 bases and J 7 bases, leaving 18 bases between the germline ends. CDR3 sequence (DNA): TGTGCCAGCAGCCCCACGGGTATTGGGGGCAACACCATATATTTT. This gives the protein CASSPTGIGGNTIYF.

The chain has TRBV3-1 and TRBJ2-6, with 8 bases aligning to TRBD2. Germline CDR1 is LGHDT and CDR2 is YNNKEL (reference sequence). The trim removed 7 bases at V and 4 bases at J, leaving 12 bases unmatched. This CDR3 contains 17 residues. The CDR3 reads CASTHRGGRGGANVLTF. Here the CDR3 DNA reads TGTGCCAGCACCCACCGGGGGGGGCGAGGAGGGGCCAACGTCCTGACTTTC. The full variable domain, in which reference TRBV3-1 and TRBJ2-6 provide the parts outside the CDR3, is DTAVSQTPKYLVTQMGNDKSIKCEQNLGHDTMYWYKQDSKKFLKIMFSYNNKELIINETVPNRFSPKSPDKAHLNLHINSLELGDSAVYFCASTHRGGRGGANVLTFGAGSRLTVL.

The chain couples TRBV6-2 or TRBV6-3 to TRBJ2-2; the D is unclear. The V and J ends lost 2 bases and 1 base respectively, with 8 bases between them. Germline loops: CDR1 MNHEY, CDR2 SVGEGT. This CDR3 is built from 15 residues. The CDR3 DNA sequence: TGTGCCAGCAGTTACGAATGGGAGAACACCGGGGAGCTGTTTTTT. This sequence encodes CASSYEWENTGELFF.